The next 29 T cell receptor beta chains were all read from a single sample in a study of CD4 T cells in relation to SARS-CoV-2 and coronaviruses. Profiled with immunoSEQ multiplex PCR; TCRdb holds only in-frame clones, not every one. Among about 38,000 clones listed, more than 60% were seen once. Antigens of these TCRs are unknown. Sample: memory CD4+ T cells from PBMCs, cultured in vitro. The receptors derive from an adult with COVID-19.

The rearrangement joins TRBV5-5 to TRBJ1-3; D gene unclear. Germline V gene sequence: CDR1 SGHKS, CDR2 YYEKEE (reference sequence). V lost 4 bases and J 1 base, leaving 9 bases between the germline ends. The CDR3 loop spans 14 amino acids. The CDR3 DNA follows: TGTGCCAGCAGCGCGACCTTATCTGGAAACACCATATATTTT. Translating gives CASSATLSGNTIYF.

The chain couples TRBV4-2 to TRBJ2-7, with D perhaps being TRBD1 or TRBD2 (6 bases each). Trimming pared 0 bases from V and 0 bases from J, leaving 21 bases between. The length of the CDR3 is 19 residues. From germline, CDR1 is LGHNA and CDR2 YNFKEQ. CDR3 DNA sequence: TGTGCCAGCAGCCAAGACCCTCAAAGGAGGGGACAATACTCCTACGAGCAGTACTTC. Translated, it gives CASSQDPQRRGQYSYEQYF.

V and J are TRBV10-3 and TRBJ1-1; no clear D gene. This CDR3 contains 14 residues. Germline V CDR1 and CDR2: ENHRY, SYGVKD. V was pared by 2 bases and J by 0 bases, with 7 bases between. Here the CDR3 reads CAISEPTLNTEAFF. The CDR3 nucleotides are TGTGCCATCAGTGAGCCCACATTGAACACTGAAGCTTTCTTT.

The CDR3 DNA is TGCGCCAGCAGCGTTTCCTTTTCTAATGAAAAACTGTTTTTT. Its translation: CASSVSFSNEKLFF. This chain joins TRBV5-1 and TRBJ1-4; unclear D gene. The CDR3 length is 14 residues. With 4 bases removed from V and 3 bases from J, the gap between germline ends came to 10 bases. Germline CDR1 is SGHRS and CDR2 is YFSETQ.

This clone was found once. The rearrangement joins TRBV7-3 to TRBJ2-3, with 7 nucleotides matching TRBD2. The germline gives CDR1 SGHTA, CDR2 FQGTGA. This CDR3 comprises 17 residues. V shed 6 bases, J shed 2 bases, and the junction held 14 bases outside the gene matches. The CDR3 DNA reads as TGTGCCAGCAGTTCAACCGGGGCTAGCGGATACACAGATACGCAGTATTTT. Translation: CASSSTGASGYTDTQYF.

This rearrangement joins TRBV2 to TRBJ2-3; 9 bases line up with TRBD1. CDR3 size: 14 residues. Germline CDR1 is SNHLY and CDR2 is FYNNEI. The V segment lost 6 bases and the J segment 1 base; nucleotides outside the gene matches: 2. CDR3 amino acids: CASRWTGGTDTQYF. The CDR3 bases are TGTGCCAGCAGGTGGACAGGGGGCACAGATACGCAGTATTTT. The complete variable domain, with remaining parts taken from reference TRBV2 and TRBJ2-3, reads EPEVTQTPSHQVTQMGQEVILRCVPISNHLYFYWYRQILGQKVEFLVSFYNNEISEKSEIFDDQFSVERPDGSNFTLKIRSTKLEDSAMYFCASRWTGGTDTQYFGPGTRLTVL.

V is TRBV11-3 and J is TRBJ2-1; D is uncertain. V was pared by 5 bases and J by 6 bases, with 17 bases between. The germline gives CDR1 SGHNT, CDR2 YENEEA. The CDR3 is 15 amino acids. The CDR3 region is CASSPTEGLVNEQFF. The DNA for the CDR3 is TGTGCCAGCAGCCCCACCGAAGGTTTGGTCAATGAGCAGTTCTTC.

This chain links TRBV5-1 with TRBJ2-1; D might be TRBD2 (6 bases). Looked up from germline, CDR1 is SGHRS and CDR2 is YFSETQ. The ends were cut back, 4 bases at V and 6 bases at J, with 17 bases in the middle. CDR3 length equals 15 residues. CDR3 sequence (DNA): TGCGCCAGCAGCGGGACTTCTCTAGCGCTCAATGAGCAGTTCTTC. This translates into CASSGTSLALNEQFF.

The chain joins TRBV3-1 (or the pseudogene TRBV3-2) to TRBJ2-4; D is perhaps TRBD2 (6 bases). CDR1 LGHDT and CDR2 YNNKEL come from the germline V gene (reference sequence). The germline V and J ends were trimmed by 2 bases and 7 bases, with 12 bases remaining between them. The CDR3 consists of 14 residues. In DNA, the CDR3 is TGTGCCAGCAGCCAAATTACTAGCTCCAACATTCAGTACTTC. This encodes CASSQITSSNIQYF.

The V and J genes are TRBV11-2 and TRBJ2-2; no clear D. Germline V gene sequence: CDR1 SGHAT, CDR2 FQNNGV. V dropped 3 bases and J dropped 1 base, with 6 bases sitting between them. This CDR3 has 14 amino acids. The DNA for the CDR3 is TGTGCCAGCAGCTTCCTCAGGAACACCGGGGAGCTGTTTTTT. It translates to CASSFLRNTGELFF.

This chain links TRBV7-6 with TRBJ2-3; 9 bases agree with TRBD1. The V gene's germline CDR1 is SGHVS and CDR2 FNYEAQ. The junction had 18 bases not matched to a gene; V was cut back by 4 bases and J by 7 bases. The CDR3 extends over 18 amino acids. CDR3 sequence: CASSSRQGGLLAFNTQYF. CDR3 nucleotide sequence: TGTGCCAGCAGCTCCCGACAGGGGGGCCTCCTTGCCTTTAATACGCAGTATTTT.

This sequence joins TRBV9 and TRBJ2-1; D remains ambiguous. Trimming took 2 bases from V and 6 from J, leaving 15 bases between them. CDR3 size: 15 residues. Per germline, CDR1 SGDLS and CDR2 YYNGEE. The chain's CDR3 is CASSVYTYGSNEQFF. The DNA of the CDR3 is TGTGCCAGCAGCGTCTACACGTATGGCTCCAATGAGCAGTTCTTC.

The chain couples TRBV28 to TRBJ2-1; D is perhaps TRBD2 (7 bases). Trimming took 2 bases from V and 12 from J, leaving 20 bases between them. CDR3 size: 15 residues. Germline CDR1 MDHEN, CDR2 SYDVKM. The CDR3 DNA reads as TGTGCCAGCAGTTTAATAGCCCGTGGCCGGGGGGCGCAGTTCTTC. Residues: CASSLIARGRGAQFF.

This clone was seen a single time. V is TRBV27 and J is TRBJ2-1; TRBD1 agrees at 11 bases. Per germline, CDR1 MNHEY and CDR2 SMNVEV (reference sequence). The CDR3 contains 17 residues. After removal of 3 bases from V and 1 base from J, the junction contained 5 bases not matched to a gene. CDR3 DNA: TGTGCCAGCAGTTTTGGACAGGGGGCAGGGTCCTACAATGAGCAGTTCTTC. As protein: CASSFGQGAGSYNEQFF.

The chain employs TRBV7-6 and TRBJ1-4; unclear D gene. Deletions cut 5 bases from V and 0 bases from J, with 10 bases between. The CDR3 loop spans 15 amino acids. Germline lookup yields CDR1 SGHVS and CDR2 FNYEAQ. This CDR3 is CASSRHRATNEKLFF. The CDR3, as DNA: TGTGCCAGCAGCCGGCACAGAGCAACTAATGAAAAACTGTTTTTT. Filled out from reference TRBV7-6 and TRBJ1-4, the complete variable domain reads GAGVSQSPRYKVTKRGQDVALRCDPISGHVSLYWYRQALGQGPEFLTYFNYEAQQDKSGLPNDRFSAERPEGSISTLTIQRTEQRDSAMYRCASSRHRATNEKLFFGSGTQLSVL.

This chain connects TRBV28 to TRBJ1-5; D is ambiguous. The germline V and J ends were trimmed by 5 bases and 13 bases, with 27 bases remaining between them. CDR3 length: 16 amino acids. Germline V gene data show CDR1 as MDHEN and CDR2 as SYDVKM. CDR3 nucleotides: TGTGCCAGCAGTCTCAGTGGTTTTCAAACAACGCCACCACAGCATTTT. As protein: CASSLSGFQTTPPQHF.

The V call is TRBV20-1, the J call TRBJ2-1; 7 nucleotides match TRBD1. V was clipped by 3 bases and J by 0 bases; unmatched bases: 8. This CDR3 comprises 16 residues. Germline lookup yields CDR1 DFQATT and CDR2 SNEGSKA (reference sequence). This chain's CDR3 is CSASNYRGSSYNEQFF. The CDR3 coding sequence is TGCAGTGCTAGTAACTACAGGGGCTCCTCCTACAATGAGCAGTTCTTC.

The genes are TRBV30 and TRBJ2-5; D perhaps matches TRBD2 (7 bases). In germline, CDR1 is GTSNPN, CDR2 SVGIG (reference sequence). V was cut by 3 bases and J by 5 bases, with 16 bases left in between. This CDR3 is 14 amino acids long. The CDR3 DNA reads TGTGCCTGGAGGGTGGGGGGGGCAGGGGAGACCCAGTACTTC. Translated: CAWRVGGAGETQYF.

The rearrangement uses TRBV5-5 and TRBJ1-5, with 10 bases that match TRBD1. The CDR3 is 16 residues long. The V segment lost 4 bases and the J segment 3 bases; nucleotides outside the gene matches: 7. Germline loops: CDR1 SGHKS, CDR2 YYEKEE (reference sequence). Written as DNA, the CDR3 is TGTGCCAGCAGCCGAACCGGGACAGGGGACAATCAGCCCCAGCATTTT. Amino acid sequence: CASSRTGTGDNQPQHF.

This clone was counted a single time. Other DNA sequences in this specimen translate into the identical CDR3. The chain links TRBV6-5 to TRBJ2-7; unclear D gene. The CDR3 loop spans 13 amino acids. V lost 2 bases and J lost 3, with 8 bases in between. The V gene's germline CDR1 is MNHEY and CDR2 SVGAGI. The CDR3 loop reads CASSYQLGYEQYF. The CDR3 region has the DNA TGTGCCAGCAGTTACCAGCTCGGCTACGAGCAGTACTTC.

The CDR3 sequence is CATSRDALGPHEHYEQYF. The DNA of the CDR3 is TGTGCCACCAGCAGAGATGCCCTAGGACCACATGAACACTACGAGCAGTACTTC. This chain links TRBV15 with TRBJ2-7; D call uncertain. Per germline, CDR1 LNHNV and CDR2 YYDKDF (reference sequence). The CDR3 extends over 18 amino acids. V was trimmed by 0 bases and J by 3 bases, leaving 21 bases between them.

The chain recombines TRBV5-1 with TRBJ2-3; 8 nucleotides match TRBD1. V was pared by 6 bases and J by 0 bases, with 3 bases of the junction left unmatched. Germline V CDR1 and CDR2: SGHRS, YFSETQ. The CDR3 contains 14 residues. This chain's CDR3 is CASKGQESTDTQYF. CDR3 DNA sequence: TGCGCCAGCAAGGGACAGGAGAGCACAGATACGCAGTATTTT.

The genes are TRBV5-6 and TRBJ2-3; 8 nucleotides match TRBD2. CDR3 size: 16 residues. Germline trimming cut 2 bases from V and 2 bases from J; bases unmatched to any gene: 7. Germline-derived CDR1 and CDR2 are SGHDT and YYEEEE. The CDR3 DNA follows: TGTGCCAGCAGCTTCGTTACTAGCGGACTCACAGATACGCAGTATTTT. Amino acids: CASSFVTSGLTDTQYF.

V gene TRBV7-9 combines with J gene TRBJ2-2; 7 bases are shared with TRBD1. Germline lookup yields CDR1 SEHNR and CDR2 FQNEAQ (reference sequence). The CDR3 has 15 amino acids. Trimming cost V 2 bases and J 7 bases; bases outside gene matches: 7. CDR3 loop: CASSLSGQKFGELFF. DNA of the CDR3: TGTGCCAGCAGCTTATCGGGACAGAAGTTCGGGGAGCTGTTTTTT.

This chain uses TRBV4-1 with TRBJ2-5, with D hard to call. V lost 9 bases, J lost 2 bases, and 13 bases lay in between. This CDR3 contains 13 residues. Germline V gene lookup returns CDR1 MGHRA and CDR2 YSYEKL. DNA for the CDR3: TGCGCCAGTTCCAAGATGACACAAGAGACCCAGTACTTC. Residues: CASSKMTQETQYF.

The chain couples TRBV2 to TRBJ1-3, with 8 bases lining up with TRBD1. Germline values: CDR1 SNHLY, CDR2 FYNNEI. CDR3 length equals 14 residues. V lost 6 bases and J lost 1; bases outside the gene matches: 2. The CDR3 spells CASRTGGSGNTIYF. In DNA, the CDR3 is TGTGCCAGCAGAACAGGGGGATCTGGAAACACCATATATTTT.

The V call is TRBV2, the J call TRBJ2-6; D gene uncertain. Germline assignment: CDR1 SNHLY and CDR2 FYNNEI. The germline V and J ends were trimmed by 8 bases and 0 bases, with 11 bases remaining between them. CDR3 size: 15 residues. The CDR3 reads CASGFRNSGANVLTF. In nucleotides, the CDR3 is TGTGCCAGCGGATTTAGGAACTCTGGGGCCAACGTCCTGACTTTC.

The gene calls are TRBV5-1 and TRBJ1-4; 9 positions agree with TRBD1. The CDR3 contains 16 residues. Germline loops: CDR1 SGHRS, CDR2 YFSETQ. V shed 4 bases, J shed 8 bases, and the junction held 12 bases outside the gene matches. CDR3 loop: CASSEGKGQGREKLFF. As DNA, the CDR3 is TGCGCCAGCAGCGAGGGGAAAGGACAGGGGAGGGAAAAACTGTTTTTT.

The CDR3 coding sequence is TGTGCCAGCAGCTCTCGGATGGGGGGTTATAATTCACCCCTCCACTTT. Translated, it gives CASSSRMGGYNSPLHF. The rearrangement links TRBV5-4 to TRBJ1-6; tentative D call: TRBD1 (5 bases). CDR1 SGHNT and CDR2 YYREEE come from the germline V gene (reference sequence). Trimming stripped 3 bases from V and 4 bases from J, with 14 bases between. The length of the CDR3 is 16 residues.